This T cell receptor (beta chain) was documented in a study of blood T cells in healthy people across ages. This CDR3 has 15 residues. V was pared by 1 base and J by 5 bases, with 13 bases between. From germline, CDR1 is SGDLS and CDR2 YYNGEE. A second PCR, run for roughly 7 to 11 cycles, used a sample-barcoded 5' primer plus a J-beta primer mix. Unique molecular identifiers of 12 random nucleotides labeled each cDNA. TCRdb called the 5' RACE reads again in MiXCR, with one record for every CDR3 protein. The sample consists of 1.6 million or so distinct CDR3 sequences, 34% of them appearing once. The sample comprised blood. This sequence joins TRBV9 and TRBJ2-4; a possible D gene is TRBD2 (6 bases). This TCR was sampled from a woman aged 25 to 39 in good health. Here the CDR3 reads CASSVQGGGQNIQYF. CDR3 DNA sequence: TGTGCCAGCAGCGTACAGGGAGGAGGCCAAAACATTCAGTACTTC.